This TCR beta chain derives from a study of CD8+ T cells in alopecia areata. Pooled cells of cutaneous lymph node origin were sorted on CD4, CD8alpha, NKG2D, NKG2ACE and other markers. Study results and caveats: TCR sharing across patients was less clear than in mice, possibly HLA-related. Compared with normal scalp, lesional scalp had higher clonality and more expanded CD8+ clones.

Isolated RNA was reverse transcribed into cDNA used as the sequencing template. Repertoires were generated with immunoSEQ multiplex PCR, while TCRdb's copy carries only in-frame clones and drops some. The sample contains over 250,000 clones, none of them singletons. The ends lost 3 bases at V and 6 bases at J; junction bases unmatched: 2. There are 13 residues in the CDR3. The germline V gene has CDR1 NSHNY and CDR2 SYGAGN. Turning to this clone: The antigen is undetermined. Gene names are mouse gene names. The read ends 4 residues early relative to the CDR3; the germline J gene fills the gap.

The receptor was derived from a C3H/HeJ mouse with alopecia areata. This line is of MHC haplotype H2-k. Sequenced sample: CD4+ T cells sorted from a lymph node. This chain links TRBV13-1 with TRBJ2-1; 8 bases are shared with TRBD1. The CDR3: CASSAQGVAEQFF. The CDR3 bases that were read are TGTGCCAGCAGTGCACAGGGGGTTGCT.